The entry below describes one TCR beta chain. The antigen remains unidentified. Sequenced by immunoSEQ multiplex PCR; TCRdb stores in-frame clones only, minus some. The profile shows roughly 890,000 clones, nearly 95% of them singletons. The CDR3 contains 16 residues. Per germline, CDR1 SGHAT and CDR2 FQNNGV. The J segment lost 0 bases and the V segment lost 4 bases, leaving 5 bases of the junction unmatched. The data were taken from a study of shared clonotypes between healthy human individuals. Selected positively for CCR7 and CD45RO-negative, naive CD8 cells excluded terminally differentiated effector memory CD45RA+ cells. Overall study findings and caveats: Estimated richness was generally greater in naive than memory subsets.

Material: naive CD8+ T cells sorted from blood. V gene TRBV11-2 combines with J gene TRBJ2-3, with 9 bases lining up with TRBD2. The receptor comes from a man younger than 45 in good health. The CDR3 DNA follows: TGTGCCAGCAGCTCTAGGACTAGCGAAAGCACAGATACGCAGTATTTT. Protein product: CASSSRTSESTDTQYF.